The 25 T cell receptor beta chains presented below share a single source sample, sequenced in a study of identical twins. TCRdb used MiXCR to reprocess the 5' RACE reads, holding one entry per CDR3 protein. Of some 270,000 distinct CDR3 sequences in the sample, 6.5% to 9.5% are singletons; the top ten hold roughly 3%. The same sample was also used in a study of yellow fever vaccine responses in identical twins.

Material: CD8+ T cells sorted from blood. These receptors all stem from a woman aged 18-35 years in good health.

The table lists this clonotype with many counts. This chain joins TRBV12-3 or TRBV12-4 and TRBJ2-5; D may be TRBD2 (5 bases). V lost 3 bases to trimming and J lost 5 bases, with 19 bases between them. This CDR3 region has 16 residues. CDR3 coding DNA: TGTGCCAGCAGTTTCGACATCGGGGTTACTATCGAGACCCAGTACTTC. Amino acids: CASSFDIGVTIETQYF.

This CDR3 is CASSLAAGSTYEQYF. The DNA of the CDR3 is TGTGCCAGCAGCTTGGCGGCAGGGAGTACCTACGAGCAGTACTTC. The chain uses TRBV5-4 and TRBJ2-7; D possibly matches TRBD1 or TRBD2 (5 bases each). The CDR3 totals 15 residues. Trimming shortened V by 0 bases and J by 2 bases, and 12 bases separated the two germline ends. In germline, CDR1 is SGHNT, CDR2 YYREEE (reference sequence). Filled out from reference TRBV5-4 and TRBJ2-7, the complete variable domain reads ETGVTQSPTHLIKTRGQQVTLRCSSQSGHNTVSWYQQALGQGPQFIFQYYREEENGRGNFPPRFSGLQFPNYSSELNVNALELDDSALYLCASSLAAGSTYEQYFGPGTRLTVT.

This clonotype has a count of ten or more. The chain couples TRBV29-1 to TRBJ2-7; the D call may be TRBD1 or TRBD2 (5 bases each). The CDR3 length is 13 residues. In germline, CDR1 is SQVTM, CDR2 ANQGSEA. Trimming shortened V by 2 bases and J by 3 bases, and 11 bases separated the two germline ends. DNA of the CDR3: TGCAGCGTTGAACTGGGGGATGACTACGAGCAGTACTTC. Encoded protein: CSVELGDDYEQYF.

As regards this clonotype: Sequence at one end of the junction differs from germline and may be a read error. The chain couples TRBV10-3 to TRBJ2-3; no clear D. CDR1 ENHRY and CDR2 SYGVKD come from the germline V gene. The CDR3 is made up of 14 amino acids. The CDR3 sequence: CAICESASTDTQYF. CDR3 coding DNA: TGTGCCATCTGTGAATCGGCTAGCACAGATACGCAGTATTTT.

The genes are TRBV5-1 and TRBJ1-4; D is unclear. This CDR3 comprises 15 residues. CDR1 SGHRS and CDR2 YFSETQ come from the germline V gene. V lost 4 bases and J lost 7, with 17 bases in between. The CDR3 protein is CASSEAGKEVEKLFF. The CDR3 DNA is TGCGCCAGCAGCGAAGCAGGAAAAGAGGTTGAAAAACTGTTTTTT.

This clonotype was counted between two and nine times. The chain combines TRBV27 with TRBJ2-6; no clear D gene. With 4 bases removed from V and 1 base from J, the gap between germline ends came to 8 bases. The CDR3 is made up of 15 amino acids. CDR1 MNHEY and CDR2 SMNVEV come from the germline V gene (reference sequence). The CDR3 coding sequence is TGTGCCAGCAGTTCGGCGCTTTCTGGGGCCAACGTCCTGACTTTC. Its protein product is CASSSALSGANVLTF.

In this sample, this clonotype turned up many times. V gene TRBV4-2 combines with J gene TRBJ2-1; TRBD2 agrees at 11 bases. From germline, CDR1 is LGHNA and CDR2 YNFKEQ. This CDR3 contains 17 residues. Trimming removed 2 bases from V and 2 bases from J; junction bases left unmatched: 5. CDR3 sequence (DNA): TGTGCCAGCAGCCAACAGACTAGCGGGGCCACCTACAATGAGCAGTTCTTC. It codes for CASSQQTSGATYNEQFF.

In its sample, this clonotype was seen a few times. V is TRBV28 and J is TRBJ2-5, with D perhaps TRBD1 (5 bases). This CDR3 is built from 14 residues. V lost 2 bases, J lost 5 bases, and 12 bases lay in between. From germline, CDR1 is MDHEN and CDR2 SYDVKM. DNA for the CDR3: TGTGCCAGCAGTTTAAGGGTGGGGCCGGAGACCCAGTACTTC. Its translation is CASSLRVGPETQYF. Drawing the rest from reference TRBV28 and TRBJ2-5, the complete variable domain is DVKVTQSSRYLVKRTGEKVFLECVQDMDHENMFWYRQDPGLGLRLIYFSYDVKMKEKGDIPEGYSVSREKKERFSLILESASTNQTSMYLCASSLRVGPETQYFGPGTRLLVL.

This clonotype was observed a handful of times. This rearrangement joins TRBV12-3 or TRBV12-4 to TRBJ2-7; 9 bases are shared with TRBD1. After removal of 6 bases from V and 6 bases from J, the junction contained 9 bases not matched to a gene. This CDR3 is 14 amino acids long. The CDR3 loop reads CASSTGGRLGEQYF. CDR3 sequence (DNA): TGTGCCAGCAGCACAGGGGGCAGACTTGGCGAGCAGTACTTC.

This clonotype was observed at least ten times. This chain connects TRBV28 to TRBJ2-2, with D possibly TRBD1 on 5 matching bases. This CDR3 is built from 14 residues. Germline values: CDR1 MDHEN, CDR2 SYDVKM. Trimming removed 1 base at V and 6 bases at J, with 9 bases between. The CDR3 DNA is TGTGCCAGCAGTTTATTTCAGGGCGCCGGGGAGCTGTTTTTT. Its protein product is CASSLFQGAGELFF.

This clonotype has ten or more counts. V gene TRBV7-8 combines with J gene TRBJ2-7; TRBD1 aligns across 7 bases. With V trimmed by 5 bases and J by 2 bases, 18 bases remained unmatched. In germline, CDR1 is SGHVS, CDR2 FQNEAQ. The CDR3 covers 18 residues. Here the CDR3 DNA reads TGTGCCAGCAGCCAAGCGAAACAGACCGGGACAGTCGCCTACGAGCAGTACTTC. It translates to CASSQAKQTGTVAYEQYF. Full variable domain (outside the CDR3, taken from reference TRBV7-8 and TRBJ2-7): GAGVSQSPRYKVAKRGQDVALRCDPISGHVSLFWYQQALGQGPEFLTYFQNEAQLDKSGLPSDRFFAERPEGSVSTLKIQRTQQEDSAVYLCASSQAKQTGTVAYEQYFGPGTRLTVT.

The chain recombines TRBV20-1 with TRBJ2-2; D possibly corresponds to TRBD2 (6 bases). The CDR3 contains 15 residues. V shed 8 bases and J shed 6 bases, with 22 bases lying between them. Germline CDR1 is DFQATT and CDR2 is SNEGSKA (reference sequence). CDR3 DNA: TGCAGTCCTATACGGGCGGGAAAGTTTCCCGGGGAGCTGTTTTTT. Its protein is CSPIRAGKFPGELFF.

At least ten counts were recorded for this clonotype. The genes are TRBV25-1 and TRBJ1-1; possibly TRBD1 for D (6 bases). Germline CDR1 is MGHDK and CDR2 is SYGVNS. The V end was cut by 1 base, the J end by 5 bases, with 14 bases between. The CDR3 totals 15 residues. The CDR3 sequence: CASSESPGEGTEAFF. The CDR3 nucleotides read TGTGCCAGCAGTGAATCCCCAGGGGAGGGGACTGAAGCTTTCTTT.

This clonotype appeared many times. The chain couples TRBV5-1 to TRBJ2-3; 11 bases map to TRBD2. The length of the CDR3 is 16 residues. CDR1 SGHRS and CDR2 YFSETQ come from the germline V gene. Trimming took 3 bases from V and 3 from J; bases not matched to a gene: 6. The CDR3 loop reads CASSSGLADNTDTQYF. The CDR3 nucleotides are TGCGCCAGCAGCTCGGGACTAGCGGACAATACAGATACGCAGTATTTT.

The gene calls are TRBV28 and TRBJ2-4; no clear D gene. V gave up 5 bases and J gave up 0 bases, with 8 bases separating them. In germline, CDR1 is MDHEN, CDR2 SYDVKM. This CDR3 region has 14 residues. As DNA, the CDR3 is TGTGCCAGCAGTGTTCGAATAGCCAAAAACATTCAGTACTTC. Translating it yields CASSVRIAKNIQYF.

Details on this clonotype: Relative to the germline gene, one junction end is altered; a read error may explain this. This chain uses TRBV12-5 with TRBJ2-2, with 12 bases lining up with TRBD1. The CDR3 is made up of 16 amino acids. Germline V lookup: CDR1 LGHNT, CDR2 FRNRAP. The CDR3 is CVSGLGPGQGAGELFF. Here the CDR3 DNA reads TGTGTTAGTGGTTTGGGTCCGGGACAGGGGGCAGGGGAGCTGTTTTTT.

The chain employs TRBV6-1 and TRBJ2-7, with a tentative D call TRBD2 (5 bases). This CDR3 contains 13 residues. The germline V gene encodes CDR1 MNHNS and CDR2 SASEGT. V was trimmed by 6 bases and J by 2 bases, leaving 11 bases between them. The CDR3 is CASRHFGAYEQYF. Here the CDR3 DNA reads TGTGCCAGCAGACACTTCGGGGCCTACGAGCAGTACTTC.

This clonotype has at least ten counts. The V call is TRBV24-1, the J call TRBJ2-1; 7 bases fit TRBD2. The CDR3 covers 15 residues. CDR1 and CDR2 from the germline V gene are KGHDR and SFDVKD. V lost 2 bases and J lost 4; bases outside the gene matches: 4. The chain's CDR3 is CATSDWGSGYNEQFF. The CDR3 region has the DNA TGTGCCACCAGTGATTGGGGTAGCGGGTACAATGAGCAGTTCTTC.

This clonotype was observed a handful of times. The chain joins TRBV29-1 to TRBJ2-1; D may be TRBD1 (7 bases). This CDR3 has 14 amino acids. The V gene's germline CDR1 is SQVTM and CDR2 ANQGSEA. V shed 6 bases and J shed 8 bases, with 20 bases lying between them. The CDR3 bases are TGCAGCGTCCGAGGGACTCAGGGGGGTGATGAGCAGTTCTTC. Residues: CSVRGTQGGDEQFF.

This clonotype was counted only a few times. V is TRBV2 and J is TRBJ2-3; the match to TRBD2 covers 16 bases. The germline CDR1 and CDR2 sequences are SNHLY and FYNNEI. CDR3 length equals 16 residues. After removal of 6 bases from V and 5 bases from J, the junction contained 5 bases not matched to a gene. The CDR3 DNA reads TGTGCCAGCAGAGGGACTAGCGGGAGGGCCAGAGATACGCAGTATTTT. It yields the protein CASRGTSGRARDTQYF.

This clonotype came up many times. This chain joins TRBV7-9 and TRBJ2-7; D gene uncertain. Germline values: CDR1 SEHNR, CDR2 FQNEAQ (reference sequence). The CDR3 runs 13 residues. Deletions cut 1 base from V and 5 bases from J, with 9 bases between. The CDR3 loop reads CASSLVLGNEQYF. CDR3 sequence (DNA): TGTGCCAGCAGCTTAGTGCTAGGAAACGAGCAGTACTTC.

Comments on this clonotype: This sequence may be a read error, since a much larger clone differs from it by one base. This rearrangement joins TRBV20-1 to TRBJ2-7; TRBD2 agrees at 10 bases. Looked up from germline, CDR1 is DFQATT and CDR2 is SNEGSKA (reference sequence). CDR3 length equals 16 residues. The CDR3 here is CSAREFGTSEPYDQYF. The CDR3 coding sequence is TGCAGTGCTAGAGAATTCGGGACTAGCGAACCCTACGACCAGTACTTC.

In its sample, this clonotype was seen a few times. CDR3 DNA: TGTGCCAGCATCCCTAGCGGTTTTGCTTACAATGAGCAGTTCTTC. Its protein is CASIPSGFAYNEQFF. This rearrangement joins TRBV6-2 or TRBV6-3 to TRBJ2-1; 7 nucleotides line up with TRBD2. The ends lost 7 bases at V and 4 bases at J; junction bases unmatched: 10. The CDR3 is made up of 15 amino acids. The germline CDR1 and CDR2 sequences are MNHEY and SVGEGT.

This clonotype was seen only a few times. The CDR3 DNA is TGCGCCAGCAGCTTCGAGACAGAACTCTCCTACGAGCAGTACTTC. It translates to CASSFETELSYEQYF. The V call is TRBV5-1, the J call TRBJ2-7; possible D gene TRBD1, 5 bases. V dropped 2 bases and J dropped 0 bases, with 12 bases sitting between them. The V gene's germline CDR1 is SGHRS and CDR2 YFSETQ. The CDR3 is 15 residues long.

This chain uses TRBV2 with TRBJ2-1; a weak D match, TRBD2 (6 bases). V lost 2 bases to trimming and J lost 6 bases, with 23 bases between them. Per the germline V gene, CDR1 is SNHLY and CDR2 is FYNNEI. The CDR3 sequence is 18 residues long. Here the CDR3 DNA reads TGTGCCAGCAGTGAATCCTCTCTGCGGGACTTTCGGTTCAATGAGCAGTTCTTC. It encodes CASSESSLRDFRFNEQFF.